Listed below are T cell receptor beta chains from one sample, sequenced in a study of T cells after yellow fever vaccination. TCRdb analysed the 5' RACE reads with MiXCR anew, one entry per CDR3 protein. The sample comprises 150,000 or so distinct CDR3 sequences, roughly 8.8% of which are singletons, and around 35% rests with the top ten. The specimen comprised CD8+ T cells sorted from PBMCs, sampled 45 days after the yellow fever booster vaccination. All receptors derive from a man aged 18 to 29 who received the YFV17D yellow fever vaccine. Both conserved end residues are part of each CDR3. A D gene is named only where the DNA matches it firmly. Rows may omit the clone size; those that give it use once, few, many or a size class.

CASRPVTGPSTDTQYF TGTGCCAGCCGGCCGGTGACGGGCCCTAGCACAGATACGCAGTATTTT few TRBV9 16 - TRBJ2-3
CASSTTGGWTDTQYF TGCGCCAGCAGCACGACAGGGGGGTGGACAGATACGCAGTATTTT few TRBV5-1 15 TRBD1 TRBJ2-3
CASSLAGGIQPQHF TGTGCCAGCAGTTTAGCCGGGGGCATACAGCCCCAGCATTTT - TRBV27 14 - TRBJ1-5
CATSGWGEEETQYF TGTGCCACCAGCGGATGGGGGGAGGAAGAGACCCAGTACTTC medium-sized TRBV24-1 14 - TRBJ2-5
CASSLRWGTEAFF TGTGCTAGCAGCCTACGGTGGGGAACTGAAGCTTTCTTT - TRBV7-7 13 - TRBJ1-1
CASSLALDRDYGYTF TGTGCCAGCAGCTTAGCCTTGGACAGAGACTATGGCTACACCTTC - TRBV7-9 15 - TRBJ1-2
CASSFPPQRVPETQYF TGTGCCAGCAGCTTTCCTCCACAGCGGGTGCCGGAGACCCAGTACTTC many TRBV13 16 - TRBJ2-5
CASSREYEEKLFF TGTGCCAGTAGTCGGGAGTACGAAGAAAAACTGTTTTTT few TRBV19 13 - TRBJ1-4
CASSFLRGEAFF TGTGCCAGCAGCTTCCTCAGGGGTGAAGCTTTCTTT - TRBV7-2 12 - TRBJ1-1
CASIPIRDPRNEQFF TGTGCCAGCATCCCAATCAGGGACCCCAGGAATGAGCAGTTCTTC few TRBV2 15 - TRBJ2-1
CASSQDQDSSTYNEQFF TGTGCCAGCAGCCAAGATCAGGACAGCTCAACCTACAATGAGCAGTTCTTC few TRBV4-2 17 - TRBJ2-1
CASSARNQPQHF TGTGCCAGCAGTGCCCGAAATCAGCCCCAGCATTTT - TRBV12-3/TRBV12-4 12 - TRBJ1-5
CASSLPESYTQYF TGTGCCAGCAGCTTACCCGAGTCTTATACGCAGTATTTT few TRBV7-3 13 - TRBJ2-3
CASSEPDRDQETQYF TGTGCCAGCAGTGAACCAGACAGGGACCAAGAGACCCAGTACTTC few TRBV2 15 TRBD1 TRBJ2-5
CASSFRDRGAGELFF TGTGCCAGCAGCTTCCGGGACAGGGGCGCCGGGGAGCTGTTTTTT - TRBV9 15 TRBD1 TRBJ2-2
CASSKSQNYGYTF TGTGCCAGCAGTAAGTCCCAGAACTATGGCTACACCTTC few TRBV2 13 - TRBJ1-2
CSVVKGTEAFF TGCAGCGTTGTTAAAGGTACTGAAGCTTTCTTT - TRBV29-1 11 - TRBJ1-1
CASSQDYGVYEQYF TGTGCCAGCAGCCAAGACTACGGGGTCTACGAGCAGTACTTC - TRBV4-2 14 - TRBJ2-7
CASGTGYDYTF TGTGCTAGTGGGACAGGGTATGACTACACCTTC few TRBV12-5 11 TRBD1 TRBJ1-2
CASSYSADGYTF TGTGCCAGCAGTTACTCGGCGGATGGCTACACCTTC few TRBV6-2/TRBV6-3 12 - TRBJ1-2
CASSHLGPKGWETQYF TGTGCCAGCAGCCACCTGGGCCCTAAAGGGTGGGAGACCCAGTACTTC - TRBV11-1 16 - TRBJ2-5
CASRAGTANEKLFF TGCGCCAGCAGGGCCGGGACTGCGAATGAAAAACTGTTTTTT few TRBV5-1 14 - TRBJ1-4
CASSRDAVRETQYF TGTGCCAGCAGCAGAGATGCCGTGCGAGAGACCCAGTACTTC - TRBV7-9 14 - TRBJ2-5
CASSQGQGSTQSYNEQFF TGTGCCAGCAGCCAGGGACAGGGGTCCACGCAATCCTACAATGAGCAGTTCTTC - TRBV7-9 18 TRBD1 TRBJ2-1
CASSFGATNEKLFF TGTGCCAGCAGCTTCGGGGCAACTAATGAAAAACTGTTTTTT - TRBV11-2 14 - TRBJ1-4
CASSYGVGYGYTF TGTGCCAGCAGTTACGGGGTGGGGTATGGCTACACCTTC - TRBV6-5 13 - TRBJ1-2
CASSLVVAGASSYNEQFF TGCGCCAGCAGCTTGGTGGTAGCGGGGGCGAGCTCCTACAATGAGCAGTTCTTC - TRBV5-1 18 TRBD2 TRBJ2-1
CASSLERGTDTQYF TGCGCCAGCAGCTTGGAGCGGGGTACAGATACGCAGTATTTT few TRBV5-1 14 TRBD2 TRBJ2-3
CASSSRPFGYDTQYF TGTGCCAGCAGTTCCCGGCCCTTCGGGTACGATACGCAGTATTTT - TRBV6-6 15 - TRBJ2-3
CASSQDSWGGDTQYF TGTGCCAGCAGCCAAGATTCCTGGGGCGGGGATACGCAGTATTTT - TRBV14 15 - TRBJ2-3
CASSLWGNTQYF TGTGCCAGCAGTTTATGGGGGAATACGCAGTATTTT - TRBV28 12 - TRBJ2-3
CASSLVLAPGLAGGELFF TGTGCCAGCAGCTTAGTTCTGGCACCGGGACTAGCTGGCGGGGAGCTGTTTTTT many TRBV7-6 18 TRBD2 TRBJ2-2
CASSLRTGMDTEAFF TGTGCCAGCAGTCTTCGGACAGGGATGGACACTGAAGCTTTCTTT - TRBV6-5 15 TRBD1 TRBJ1-1
CASSQDWGRNAEAFF TGCGCCAGCAGCCAAGATTGGGGACGGAACGCTGAAGCTTTCTTT - TRBV4-3 15 - TRBJ1-1
CSVEKGPSYEQYF TGCAGCGTCGAGAAGGGCCCGTCTTACGAGCAGTACTTC few TRBV29-1 13 - TRBJ2-7
CASSLRGPEQYF TGTGCCAGCAGCTTAAGAGGTCCCGAGCAGTACTTC - TRBV11-2 12 - TRBJ2-7
CASSYSGQVNTGELFF TGTGCCAGCAGTTACTCGGGACAGGTTAACACCGGGGAGCTGTTTTTT few TRBV6-6 16 TRBD1 TRBJ2-2
CSAPWGTEAFF TGCAGTGCTCCCTGGGGCACTGAAGCTTTCTTT - TRBV20-1 11 - TRBJ1-1
CASSSQGSPAYNEQFF TGTGCCAGCAGTTCGCAGGGATCACCTGCCTACAATGAGCAGTTCTTC few TRBV27 16 - TRBJ2-1
CAIRGQFEAFF TGTGCCATCAGAGGGCAGTTTGAAGCTTTCTTT - TRBV10-3 11 - TRBJ1-1
CASSQLSGGVDYEQYF TGTGCCAGCAGCCAACTATCGGGGGGAGTGGACTACGAGCAGTACTTC - TRBV4-2 16 TRBD2 TRBJ2-7
CASSLMDSSSYGYTF TGTGCCAGTAGTTTAATGGACAGCTCGAGCTATGGCTACACCTTC few TRBV19 15 - TRBJ1-2
CASSQGTESTDTQYF TGTGCCAGCAGCCAGGGGACAGAGAGCACAGATACGCAGTATTTT - TRBV14 15 TRBD1 TRBJ2-3
CAVGGDSPLHF TGTGCCGTCGGGGGGGATTCACCCCTCCACTTT few TRBV27 11 - TRBJ1-6
CASSSTGNTGELFF TGTGCCAGCAGCAGCACAGGGAACACCGGGGAGCTGTTTTTT many TRBV7-9 14 - TRBJ2-2
CATSIRQPTGELFF TGCGCGACGAGCATACGACAGCCCACCGGGGAGCTGTTTTTT - TRBV4-1 14 - TRBJ2-2
CATSDRTGVVKGYTF TGTGCCACCAGTGACAGGACAGGGGTTGTAAAGGGCTACACCTTC - TRBV24-1 15 TRBD1 TRBJ1-2
CASNRRSGNEQFF TGTGCCAGCAATAGGCGTTCCGGCAATGAGCAGTTCTTC - TRBV6-2/TRBV6-3 13 - TRBJ2-1
CASKLTGTYGYTF TGTGCCAGCAAGCTGACAGGGACCTATGGCTACACCTTC - TRBV27 13 TRBD1 TRBJ1-2
CAPPGAPNQPQHF TGTGCCCCACCCGGGGCGCCCAATCAGCCCCAGCATTTT - TRBV10-3 13 - TRBJ1-5
CASRDPGRQIYEQYF TGTGCCAGCAGAGATCCGGGACGGCAGATTTACGAGCAGTACTTC - TRBV6-1 15 - TRBJ2-7
CASSLKASRFHEQYF TGTGCCAGCAGCTTGAAGGCTAGTCGGTTCCACGAGCAGTACTTC few TRBV5-5 15 - TRBJ2-7
CASSQDEQGWYNEQFF TGCGCCAGCAGCCAAGACGAACAGGGTTGGTACAATGAGCAGTTCTTC few TRBV4-1 16 - TRBJ2-1
CASSEWDANYGYTF TGTGCCAGCAGTGAGTGGGACGCGAATTATGGCTACACCTTC few TRBV25-1 14 - TRBJ1-2
CASSPFSREGGELFF TGCGCCAGCAGCCCGTTCAGTAGGGAGGGCGGGGAGCTGTTTTTT - TRBV4-3 15 TRBD2 TRBJ2-2
CASSARDSLTDTQYF TGTGCCAGCAGCGCCCGGGACAGCCTCACAGATACGCAGTATTTT - TRBV7-9 15 TRBD1 TRBJ2-3
CASRTGQGARYGYTF TGTGCCAGCAGAACCGGACAGGGGGCGCGGTACGGCTACACCTTC once TRBV5-4 15 TRBD1 TRBJ1-2
CASSILPGTQETQYF TGCGCCAGCAGCATACTTCCTGGGACCCAAGAGACCCAGTACTTC - TRBV5-1 15 - TRBJ2-5
CSVTPGTYNEQFF TGCAGCGTTACCCCGGGAACATACAATGAGCAGTTCTTC - TRBV29-1 13 - TRBJ2-1